A selection of T cell receptor beta chains follows, all from one sample in a study of blood T cell repertoires in COVID-19. Generated by immunoSEQ multiplex PCR, the TCRdb table keeps only in-frame clones and is missing some. The table records about 240,000 clones, 80% to 90% of them present only once. Sequenced sample: PBMCs or T cells enriched from blood (not recorded which). These TCRs come from a man aged 35 to 55 who had recovered from COVID-19. Each CDR3 is given with its conserved first and last residue. Fields, in order: V gene, D gene, clone size, J gene, CDR3 DNA, CDR3 protein. A D gene is named only where the DNA matches it firmly. Expanded clones get a size class; other rows say once, few or many, or leave the size out.

v_call: TRBV11-2
d_call: .
clone_size: .
j_call: TRBJ1-2
cdr3_nt: TGTGCCAGCAGCTCTCTACAGCAGTCTAACTATGGCTACACCTTC
cdr3_aa: CASSSLQQSNYGYTF

v_call: TRBV6-5
d_call: .
clone_size: .
j_call: TRBJ1-1
cdr3_nt: TGTGCCAGCATCGGCGGGTTTGGAGCTTTCTTT
cdr3_aa: CASIGGFGAFF

v_call: TRBV5-4
d_call: .
clone_size: .
j_call: TRBJ2-2
cdr3_nt: TGTGCCAGCAGCTTGGGGGGACTGGGGGCCGGGGAGCTGTTTTTT
cdr3_aa: CASSLGGLGAGELFF

v_call: TRBV7-2
d_call: .
clone_size: .
j_call: TRBJ1-3
cdr3_nt: TGTGCCAGCAGCTTAGGATTTGAGGGAAGGGGGATCTCTGGAAACACCATATATTTT
cdr3_aa: CASSLGFEGRGISGNTIYF

v_call: TRBV4-1
d_call: TRBD1
clone_size: .
j_call: TRBJ1-4
cdr3_nt: TGCGCCAGCAGCCAAATGGCTCGGACAGGGAGGGAAAAACTGTTTTTT
cdr3_aa: CASSQMARTGREKLFF

v_call: TRBV2
d_call: .
clone_size: .
j_call: TRBJ1-2
cdr3_nt: TGTGCCAGCAGTGAACAGGGCGTATGGTCGAATGGCTACACCTTC
cdr3_aa: CASSEQGVWSNGYTF

v_call: TRBV9
d_call: TRBD2
clone_size: .
j_call: TRBJ2-3
cdr3_nt: TGTGCCAGCAGCGTAGACCGTAGCGGGAGGACAGATACGCAGTATTTT
cdr3_aa: CASSVDRSGRTDTQYF

v_call: TRBV3-1/TRBV3-2
d_call: TRBD2
clone_size: .
j_call: TRBJ2-3
cdr3_nt: TGTGCCAGCAGCCAAGATTTTTTGGCTAGCGGAGATACGCAGTATTTT
cdr3_aa: CASSQDFLASGDTQYF

v_call: TRBV28
d_call: .
clone_size: .
j_call: TRBJ2-1
cdr3_nt: TGTGCCAGCAGCAGCGGGCTCTCCTACAATGAGCAGTTCTTC
cdr3_aa: CASSSGLSYNEQFF

v_call: TRBV14
d_call: TRBD1
clone_size: .
j_call: TRBJ2-7
cdr3_nt: TGTGCCAGCAGCCAGCTCCCGGGACAGGGGAGCTACGAGCAGTACTTC
cdr3_aa: CASSQLPGQGSYEQYF

v_call: TRBV7-3
d_call: .
clone_size: .
j_call: TRBJ2-1
cdr3_nt: TGTGCCAGCAGCGCACTCGGGGGGACACGCTCCTACAATGAGCAGTTCTTC
cdr3_aa: CASSALGGTRSYNEQFF

v_call: TRBV4-2
d_call: TRBD1
clone_size: .
j_call: TRBJ2-3
cdr3_nt: TGTGCCAGCAGCCAAGATACTGGAGTAGGGACAGGGGTCCCAGATACGCAGTATTTT
cdr3_aa: CASSQDTGVGTGVPDTQYF

v_call: TRBV5-1
d_call: TRBD1
clone_size: .
j_call: TRBJ2-7
cdr3_nt: TGCGCCAGCAGCAGAGTCGGGACAGGGTGGTCCTACGAGCAGTACTTC
cdr3_aa: CASSRVGTGWSYEQYF

v_call: TRBV15
d_call: .
clone_size: .
j_call: TRBJ2-5
cdr3_nt: TGTGCCACCAGCAGAGATCGACACAACCAAGAGACCCAGTACTTC
cdr3_aa: CATSRDRHNQETQYF

v_call: TRBV10-2
d_call: TRBD2
clone_size: .
j_call: TRBJ2-3
cdr3_nt: TGCGCCAGCAGTGAGTGGGCGGGAGGGACAGATACGCAGTATTTT
cdr3_aa: CASSEWAGGTDTQYF

v_call: TRBV9
d_call: TRBD2
clone_size: .
j_call: TRBJ2-3
cdr3_nt: TGTGCCAGCAGCGTTAGCGGGAAAAGCACAGATACGCAGTATTTT
cdr3_aa: CASSVSGKSTDTQYF

v_call: TRBV7-8
d_call: .
clone_size: .
j_call: TRBJ1-2
cdr3_nt: TGTGCCAGCAGCTTAGTTCGTGGGTCAGGGTTGGGCTACACCTTC
cdr3_aa: CASSLVRGSGLGYTF

v_call: TRBV5-6
d_call: .
clone_size: few
j_call: TRBJ2-7
cdr3_nt: TGTGCCAGCACCTCGACAGAGCTATTCAACGAGCAGTACTTC
cdr3_aa: CASTSTELFNEQYF